This paragraph reports one TCR beta chain. The sample belongs to a study of chemoradiotherapy in HPV16-positive cancers. Study details: Candidate HPV-specific clones and shared TCR motifs came from a couple of HPV16-positive patients.

This table comes from immunoSEQ multiplex PCR, and its TCRdb copy is limited to in-frame clones, with some not included. This table holds some 16,000 clones, approximately 79% found once. This specimen was acquired from a patient who underwent chemoradiotherapy. The clonotype comes from a human donor with HPV-associated anogenital cancer.

The CDR3 nucleotides are TGTGCCAGCAGCTCCAGGGTGGGCTCGGATACGCAGTATTTT. Translating gives CASSSRVGSDTQYF. The J gene is TRBJ2-3, the V gene TRBV5-4; possibly TRBD1 for D (5 bases). Germline V gene sequence: CDR1 SGHNT, CDR2 YYREEE (reference sequence). V dropped 3 bases and J dropped 6 bases, with 14 bases sitting between them. The CDR3 runs to 14 residues.